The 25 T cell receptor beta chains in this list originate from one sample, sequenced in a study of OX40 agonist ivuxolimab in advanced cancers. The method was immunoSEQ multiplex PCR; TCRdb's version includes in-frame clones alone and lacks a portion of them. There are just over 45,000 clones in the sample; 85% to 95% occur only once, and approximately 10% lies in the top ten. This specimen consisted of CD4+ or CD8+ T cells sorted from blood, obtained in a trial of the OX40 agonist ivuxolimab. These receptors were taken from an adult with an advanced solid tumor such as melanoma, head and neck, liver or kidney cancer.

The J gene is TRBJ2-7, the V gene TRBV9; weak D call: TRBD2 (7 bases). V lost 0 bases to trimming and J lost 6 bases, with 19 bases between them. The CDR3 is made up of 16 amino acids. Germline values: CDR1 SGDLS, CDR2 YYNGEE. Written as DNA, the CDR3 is TGTGCCAGCAGCGTAGCTGGGGGGGCGCTTTCTAGCGAGCAGTACTTC. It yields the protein CASSVAGGALSSEQYF.

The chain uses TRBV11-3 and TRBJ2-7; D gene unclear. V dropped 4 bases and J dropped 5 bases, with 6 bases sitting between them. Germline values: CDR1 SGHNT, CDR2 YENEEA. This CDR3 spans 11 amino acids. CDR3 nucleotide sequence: TGTGCCAGCAGCTCTGGACACGAGCAGTACTTC. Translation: CASSSGHEQYF.

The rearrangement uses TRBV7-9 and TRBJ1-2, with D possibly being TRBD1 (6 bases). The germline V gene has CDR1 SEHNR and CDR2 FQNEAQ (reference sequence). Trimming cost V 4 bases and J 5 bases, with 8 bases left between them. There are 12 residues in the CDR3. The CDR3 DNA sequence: TGTGCCAGCAGCTCCGGGACATATGGCTACACCTTC. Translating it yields CASSSGTYGYTF. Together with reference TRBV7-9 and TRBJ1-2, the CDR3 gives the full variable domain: DTGVSQNPRHKITKRGQNVTFRCDPISEHNRLYWYRQTLGQGPEFLTYFQNEAQLEKSRLLSDRFSAERPKGSFSTLEIQRTEQGDSAMYLCASSSGTYGYTFGSGTRLTVV.

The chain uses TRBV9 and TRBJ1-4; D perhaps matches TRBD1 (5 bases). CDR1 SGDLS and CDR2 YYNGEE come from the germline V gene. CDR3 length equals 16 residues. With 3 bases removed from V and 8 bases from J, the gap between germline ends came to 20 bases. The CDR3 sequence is CASSAPHRDDSEKLFF. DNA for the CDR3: TGTGCCAGCAGCGCTCCCCACCGGGACGATTCCGAAAAACTGTTTTTT.

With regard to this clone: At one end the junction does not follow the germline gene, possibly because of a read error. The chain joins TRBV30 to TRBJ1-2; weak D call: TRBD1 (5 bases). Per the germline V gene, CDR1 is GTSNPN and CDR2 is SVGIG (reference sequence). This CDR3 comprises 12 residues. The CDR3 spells CAWWGGPYGCTF. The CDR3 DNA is TGTGCCTGGTGGGGGGGACCATATGGCTGCACCTTC.

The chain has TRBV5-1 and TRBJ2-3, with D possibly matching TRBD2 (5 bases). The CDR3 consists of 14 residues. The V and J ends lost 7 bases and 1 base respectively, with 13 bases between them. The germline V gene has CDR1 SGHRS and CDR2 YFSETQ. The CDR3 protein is CASGGSWGTDTQYF. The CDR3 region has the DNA TGCGCCAGCGGTGGGAGTTGGGGCACAGATACGCAGTATTTT.

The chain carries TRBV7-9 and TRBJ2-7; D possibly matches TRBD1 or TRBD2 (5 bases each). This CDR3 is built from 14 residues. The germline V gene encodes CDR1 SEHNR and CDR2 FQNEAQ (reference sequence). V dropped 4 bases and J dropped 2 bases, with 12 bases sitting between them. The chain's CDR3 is CASSSRDGTYEQYF. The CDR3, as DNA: TGTGCCAGCAGCTCCCGGGACGGAACCTACGAGCAGTACTTC.

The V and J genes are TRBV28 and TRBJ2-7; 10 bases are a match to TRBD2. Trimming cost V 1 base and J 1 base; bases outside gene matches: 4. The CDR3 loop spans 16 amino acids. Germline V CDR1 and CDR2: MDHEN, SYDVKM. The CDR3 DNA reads TGTGCCAGCAGTTTATCGACTAGCGGGCCATCCTACGAGCAGTACTTC. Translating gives CASSLSTSGPSYEQYF.

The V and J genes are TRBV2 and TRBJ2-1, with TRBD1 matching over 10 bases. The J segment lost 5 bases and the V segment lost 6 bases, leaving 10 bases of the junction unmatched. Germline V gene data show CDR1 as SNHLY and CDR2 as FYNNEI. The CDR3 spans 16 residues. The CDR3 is CASRLTGGGLDNEQFF. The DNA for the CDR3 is TGTGCCAGCAGGTTGACAGGGGGCGGACTTGACAATGAGCAGTTCTTC. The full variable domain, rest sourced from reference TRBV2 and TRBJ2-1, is EPEVTQTPSHQVTQMGQEVILRCVPISNHLYFYWYRQILGQKVEFLVSFYNNEISEKSEIFDDQFSVERPDGSNFTLKIRSTKLEDSAMYFCASRLTGGGLDNEQFFGPGTRLTVL.

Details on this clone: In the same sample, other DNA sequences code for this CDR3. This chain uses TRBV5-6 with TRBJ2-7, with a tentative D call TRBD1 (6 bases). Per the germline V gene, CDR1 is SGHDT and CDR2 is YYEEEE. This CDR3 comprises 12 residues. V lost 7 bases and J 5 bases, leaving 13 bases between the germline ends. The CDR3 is CASGRAGDEQYF. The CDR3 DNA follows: TGTGCCAGCGGGCGGGCAGGGGACGAGCAGTACTTC. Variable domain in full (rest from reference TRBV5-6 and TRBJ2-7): DAGVTQSPTHLIKTRGQQVTLRCSPKSGHDTVSWYQQALGQGPQFIFQYYEEEERQRGNFPDRFSGHQFPNYSSELNVNALLLGDSALYLCASGRAGDEQYFGPGTRLTVT.

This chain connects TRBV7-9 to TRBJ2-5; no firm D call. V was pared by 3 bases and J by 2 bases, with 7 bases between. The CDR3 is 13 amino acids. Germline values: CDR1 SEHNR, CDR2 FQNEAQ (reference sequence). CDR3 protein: CASSFSLQETQYF. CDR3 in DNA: TGTGCCAGCAGCTTCTCCCTTCAAGAGACCCAGTACTTC. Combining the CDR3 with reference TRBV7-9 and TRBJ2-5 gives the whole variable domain DTGVSQNPRHKITKRGQNVTFRCDPISEHNRLYWYRQTLGQGPEFLTYFQNEAQLEKSRLLSDRFSAERPKGSFSTLEIQRTEQGDSAMYLCASSFSLQETQYFGPGTRLLVL.

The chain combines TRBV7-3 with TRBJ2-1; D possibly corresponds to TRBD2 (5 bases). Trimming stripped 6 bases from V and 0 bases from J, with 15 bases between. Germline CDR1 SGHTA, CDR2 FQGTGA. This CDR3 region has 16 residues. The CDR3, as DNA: TGTGCCAGCAGTCCACGGACTCGCAGCTCCTACAATGAGCAGTTCTTC. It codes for CASSPRTRSSYNEQFF.

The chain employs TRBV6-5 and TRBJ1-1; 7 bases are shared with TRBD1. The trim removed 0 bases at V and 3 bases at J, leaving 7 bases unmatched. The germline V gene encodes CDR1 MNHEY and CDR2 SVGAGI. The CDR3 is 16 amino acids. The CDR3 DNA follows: TGTGCCAGCAGTTACTCCGGGACAGAGGGGTACACTGAAGCTTTCTTT. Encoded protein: CASSYSGTEGYTEAFF.

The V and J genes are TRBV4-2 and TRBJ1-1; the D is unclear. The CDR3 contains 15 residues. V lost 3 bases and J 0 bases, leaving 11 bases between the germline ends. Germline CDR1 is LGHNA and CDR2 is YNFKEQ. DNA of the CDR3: TGTGCCAGCAGCCACTCCTTCGGGGTGAACACTGAAGCTTTCTTT. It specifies CASSHSFGVNTEAFF.

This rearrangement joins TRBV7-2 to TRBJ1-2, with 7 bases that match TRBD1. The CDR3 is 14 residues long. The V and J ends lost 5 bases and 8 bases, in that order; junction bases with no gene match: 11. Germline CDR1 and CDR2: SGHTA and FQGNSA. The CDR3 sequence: CASSPGTAIEGYTF. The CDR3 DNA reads TGTGCCAGCAGCCCCGGGACAGCTATTGAGGGCTACACCTTC.

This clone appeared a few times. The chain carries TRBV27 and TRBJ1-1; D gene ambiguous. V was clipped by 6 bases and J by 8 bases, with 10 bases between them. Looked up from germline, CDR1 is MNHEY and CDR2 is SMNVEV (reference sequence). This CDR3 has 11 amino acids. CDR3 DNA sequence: TGTGCCAGCAGGTCGGGAAGGGAAGCTTTCTTT. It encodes CASRSGREAFF.

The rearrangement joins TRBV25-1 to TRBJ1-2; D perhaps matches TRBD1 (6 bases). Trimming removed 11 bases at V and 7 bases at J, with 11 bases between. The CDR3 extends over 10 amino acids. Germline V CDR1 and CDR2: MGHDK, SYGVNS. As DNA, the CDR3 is TGTGCCGTACAGGGCCGTGGCTACACCTTC. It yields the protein CAVQGRGYTF.

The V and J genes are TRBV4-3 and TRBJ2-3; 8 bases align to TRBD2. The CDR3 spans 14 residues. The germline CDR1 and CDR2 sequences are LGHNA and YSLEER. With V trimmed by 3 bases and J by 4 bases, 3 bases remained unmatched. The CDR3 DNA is TGCGCCAGCAGCCACGGGAGGGGGTCAGATACGCAGTATTTT. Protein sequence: CASSHGRGSDTQYF.

CDR3 residues: CASSVTRGGTGELFF. CDR3 DNA: TGTGCCAGCAGCGTAACCAGGGGAGGGACCGGGGAGCTGTTTTTT. This sequence joins TRBV9 and TRBJ2-2; the D gene is possibly TRBD2 (7 bases). CDR3 length: 15 amino acids. Looked up from germline, CDR1 is SGDLS and CDR2 is YYNGEE. V lost 1 base and J 5 bases, leaving 12 bases between the germline ends.

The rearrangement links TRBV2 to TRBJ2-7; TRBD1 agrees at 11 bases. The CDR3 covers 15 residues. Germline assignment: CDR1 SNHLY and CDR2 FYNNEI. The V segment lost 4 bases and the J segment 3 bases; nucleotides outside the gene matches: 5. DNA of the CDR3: TGTGCCAGCAGTGTTTGGGACAGGGGGGACTACGAGCAGTACTTC. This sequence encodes CASSVWDRGDYEQYF.

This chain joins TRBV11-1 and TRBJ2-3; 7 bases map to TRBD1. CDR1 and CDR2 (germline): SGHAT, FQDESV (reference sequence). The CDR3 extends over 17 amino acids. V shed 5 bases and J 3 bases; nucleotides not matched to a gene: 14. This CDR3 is CASSRQTGIRSTDTQYF. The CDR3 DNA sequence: TGTGCCAGCAGCCGCCAGACAGGGATACGTAGTACAGATACGCAGTATTTT.

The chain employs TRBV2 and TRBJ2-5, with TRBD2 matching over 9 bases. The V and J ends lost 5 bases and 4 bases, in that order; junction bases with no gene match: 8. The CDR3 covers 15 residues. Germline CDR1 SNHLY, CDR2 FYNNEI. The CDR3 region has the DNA TGTGCCAGCAGTACGGGACTAGCTAAGACAGAGACCCAGTACTTC. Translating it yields CASSTGLAKTETQYF. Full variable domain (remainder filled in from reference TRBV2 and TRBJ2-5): EPEVTQTPSHQVTQMGQEVILRCVPISNHLYFYWYRQILGQKVEFLVSFYNNEISEKSEIFDDQFSVERPDGSNFTLKIRSTKLEDSAMYFCASSTGLAKTETQYFGPGTRLLVL.

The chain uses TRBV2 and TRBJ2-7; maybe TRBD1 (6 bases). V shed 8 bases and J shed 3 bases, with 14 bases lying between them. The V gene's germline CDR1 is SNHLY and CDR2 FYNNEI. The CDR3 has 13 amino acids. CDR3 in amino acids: CASSGTLNYEQYF. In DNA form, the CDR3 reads TGTGCCAGCTCTGGGACACTTAACTACGAGCAGTACTTC.

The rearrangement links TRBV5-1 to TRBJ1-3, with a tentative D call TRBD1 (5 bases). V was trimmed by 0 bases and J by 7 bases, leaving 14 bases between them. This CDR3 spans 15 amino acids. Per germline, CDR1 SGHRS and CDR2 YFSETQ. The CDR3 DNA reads TGCGCCAGCAGCTTGGAGGGGCTTCTAGGGAACACCATATATTTT. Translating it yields CASSLEGLLGNTIYF.

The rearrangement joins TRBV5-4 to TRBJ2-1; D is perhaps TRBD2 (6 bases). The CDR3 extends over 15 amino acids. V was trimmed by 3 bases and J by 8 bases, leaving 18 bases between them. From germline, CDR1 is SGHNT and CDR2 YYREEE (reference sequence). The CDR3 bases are TGTGCCAGCAGCTACACTAGCTCCGTTCGGGATGAGCAGTTCTTC. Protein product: CASSYTSSVRDEQFF.